This T cell receptor (beta chain) stems from a study of T-cell memory formation after mild COVID-19. Across the whole study: TCR clusters were largely donor specific.

This clonotype was counted only a few times. V gave up 6 bases and J gave up 3 bases; unmatched junction bases: 6. This CDR3 has 16 amino acids. Per germline, CDR1 SQVTM and CDR2 ANQGSEA. A single record per CDR3 protein comes from TCRdb applying MiXCR to the 5' RACE reads. The table includes more than 350,000 distinct CDR3 sequences, under 25% detected once. This clonotype originated in an adult woman who had mild COVID-19 (a few samples of this study predate the infection). Cell type and time point are not known. The sequenced sample was PBMCs or a T cell subset sorted from them (not recorded which). This chain links TRBV29-1 with TRBJ2-2; 14 nucleotides agree with TRBD2. Here the CDR3 reads CSVRTSGRIYTGELFF. As DNA, the CDR3 is TGCAGCGTAAGGACTAGCGGGAGGATTTACACCGGGGAGCTGTTTTTT.